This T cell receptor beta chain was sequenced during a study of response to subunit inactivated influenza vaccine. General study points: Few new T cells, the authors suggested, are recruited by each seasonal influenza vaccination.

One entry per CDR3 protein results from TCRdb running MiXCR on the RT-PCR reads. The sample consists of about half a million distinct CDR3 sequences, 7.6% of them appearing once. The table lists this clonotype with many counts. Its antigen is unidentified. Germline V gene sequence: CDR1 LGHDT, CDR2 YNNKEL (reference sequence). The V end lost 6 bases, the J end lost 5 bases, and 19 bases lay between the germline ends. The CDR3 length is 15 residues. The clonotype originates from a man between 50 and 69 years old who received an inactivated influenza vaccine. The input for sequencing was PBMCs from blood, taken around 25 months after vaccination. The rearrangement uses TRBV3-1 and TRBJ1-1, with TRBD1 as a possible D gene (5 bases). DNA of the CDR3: TGTGCCAGCAGACTAGGTTCTGTCAGGGAGACTGAAGCTTTCTTT. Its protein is CASRLGSVRETEAFF.